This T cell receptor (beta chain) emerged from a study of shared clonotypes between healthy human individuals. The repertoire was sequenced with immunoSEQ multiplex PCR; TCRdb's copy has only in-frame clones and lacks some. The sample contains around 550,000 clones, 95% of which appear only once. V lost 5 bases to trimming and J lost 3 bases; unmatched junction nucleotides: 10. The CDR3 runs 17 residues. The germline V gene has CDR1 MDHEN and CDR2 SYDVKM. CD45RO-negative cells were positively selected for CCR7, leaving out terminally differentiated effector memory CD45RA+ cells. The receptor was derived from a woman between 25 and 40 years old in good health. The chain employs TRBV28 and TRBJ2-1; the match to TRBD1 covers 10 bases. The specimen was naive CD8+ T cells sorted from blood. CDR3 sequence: CASSVYTGTGVYNEQFF. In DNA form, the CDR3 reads TGTGCCAGCAGTGTCTATACCGGGACAGGGGTCTACAATGAGCAGTTCTTC.